The entry below gives a single TCR beta chain sequence along with its context. CDR3 length equals 13 residues. The germline V and J ends were trimmed by 6 bases and 0 bases, with 8 bases remaining between them. The data stem from a study of T-cell memory formation after mild COVID-19. Study summary: The TCR clusters were mostly specific to one donor.

TCRdb processed the 5' RACE reads anew with MiXCR; each CDR3 protein has one entry. The table shows about 300,000 distinct CDR3 sequences, with roughly a fifth occurring only once. The chain has TRBV12-3 or TRBV12-4 and TRBJ1-1; no clear D gene. This TCR came from a man aged 18 to 29 who had mild COVID-19 (a few samples of this study predate the infection). Cell type and time point are not known. Sequencing used PBMCs or a T cell subset sorted from them (not recorded which). CDR3 nucleotide sequence: TGTGCCAGCAGGAGCAGGATGAACACTGAAGCTTTCTTT. It yields the protein CASRSRMNTEAFF.